This section outlines one T cell receptor (beta chain) sequence together with its context. The antigen remains unidentified. The record originates from a study of T cell responses to AZD1222 COVID-19 vaccine. Across the whole study: Doses given second, at about 4 or about 12 weeks, were pooled. General study results and limits: Following two doses of AZD1222, Spike-specific TCR breadth and depth rose.

Method: immunoSEQ multiplex PCR; TCRdb's copy keeps in-frame clones and lacks some. The sample lists 130,000 to 150,000 clones, 80% to 95% occurring once. The germline gives CDR1 SGHRS, CDR2 YFSETQ. Germline trimming cut 0 bases from V and 4 bases from J; bases unmatched to any gene: 10. The CDR3 runs to 16 residues. The sample here was peripheral blood, taken on day 0 of AZD1222 vaccination. This sequence was found in an adult in good health. The chain joins TRBV5-1 to TRBJ2-7; 7 nucleotides agree with TRBD2. CDR3 amino acids: CASSLEVASGIYEQYF. In DNA form, the CDR3 reads TGCGCCAGCAGCTTGGAAGTGGCTAGCGGTATTTACGAGCAGTACTTC. Variable domain in full (rest from reference TRBV5-1 and TRBJ2-7): KAGVTQTPRYLIKTRGQQVTLSCSPISGHRSVSWYQQTPGQGLQFLFEYFSETQRNKGNFPGRFSGRQFSNSRSEMNVSTLELGDSALYLCASSLEVASGIYEQYFGPGTRLTVT.